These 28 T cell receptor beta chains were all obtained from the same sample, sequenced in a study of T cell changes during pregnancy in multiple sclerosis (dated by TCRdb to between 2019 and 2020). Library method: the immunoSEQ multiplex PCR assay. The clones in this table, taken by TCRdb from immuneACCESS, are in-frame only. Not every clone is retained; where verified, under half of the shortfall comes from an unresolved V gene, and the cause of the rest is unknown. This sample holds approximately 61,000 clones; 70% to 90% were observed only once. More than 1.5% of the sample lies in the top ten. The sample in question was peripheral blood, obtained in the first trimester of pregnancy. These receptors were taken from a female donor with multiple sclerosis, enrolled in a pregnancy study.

In DNA form, the CDR3 reads TGTGCCAGCAGTTACTCACACCCCGAAGTCTCCTACGAGCAGTACTTC. This gives the protein CASSYSHPEVSYEQYF. J is TRBJ2-7 and V is TRBV6-5; no clear D. There are 16 residues in the CDR3. V was shortened by 0 bases and J by 0 bases, with 12 bases between the two germline ends. Germline loops: CDR1 MNHEY, CDR2 SVGAGI.

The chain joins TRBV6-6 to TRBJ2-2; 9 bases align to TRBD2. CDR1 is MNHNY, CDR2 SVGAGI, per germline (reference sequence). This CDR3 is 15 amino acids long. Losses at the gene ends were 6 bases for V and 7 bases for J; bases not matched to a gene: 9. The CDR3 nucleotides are TGTGCCAGCAGGGAAAGCGGGAGGCCGAACGGGGAGCTGTTTTTT. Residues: CASRESGRPNGELFF.

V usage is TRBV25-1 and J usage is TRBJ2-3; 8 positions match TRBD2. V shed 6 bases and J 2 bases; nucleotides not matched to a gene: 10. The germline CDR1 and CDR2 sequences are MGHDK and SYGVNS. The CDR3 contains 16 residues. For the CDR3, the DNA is TGTGCCAGCAGCCATTTAACTAGCGGACTCACAGATACGCAGTATTTT. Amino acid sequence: CASSHLTSGLTDTQYF.

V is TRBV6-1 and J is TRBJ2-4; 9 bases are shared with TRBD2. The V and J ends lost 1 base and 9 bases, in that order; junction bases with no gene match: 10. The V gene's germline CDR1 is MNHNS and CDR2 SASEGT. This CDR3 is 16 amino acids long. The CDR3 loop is CASSEGAGAGGVIQYF. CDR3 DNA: TGTGCCAGCAGTGAAGGGGCAGGGGCGGGAGGGGTCATTCAGTACTTC.

In nucleotides, the CDR3 is TGTGCCAGCAGTCCGTCGACAGGGGGCCGCGAGCAGTACTTC. It encodes CASSPSTGGREQYF. The rearrangement joins TRBV6-1 to TRBJ2-7, with 10 bases fitting TRBD1. The CDR3 sequence is 14 residues long. CDR1 is MNHNS, CDR2 SASEGT, per germline. The V and J ends lost 5 bases and 6 bases, in that order; junction bases with no gene match: 7.

In nucleotides, the CDR3 is TGTGCCAGCAGTTTCCGAGAGACCCAGTACTTC. Translated: CASSFRETQYF. This rearrangement joins TRBV27 to TRBJ2-5; D unclear. The CDR3 totals 11 residues. Germline V lookup: CDR1 MNHEY, CDR2 SMNVEV (reference sequence). V was pared by 3 bases and J by 4 bases, with 3 bases between.

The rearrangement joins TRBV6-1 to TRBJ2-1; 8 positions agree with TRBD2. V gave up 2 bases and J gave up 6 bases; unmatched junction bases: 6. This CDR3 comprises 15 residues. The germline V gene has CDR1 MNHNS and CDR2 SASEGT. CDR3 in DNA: TGTGCCAGCAGTGAAAGTCTAGCGGGCCGCAATGAGCAGTTCTTC. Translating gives CASSESLAGRNEQFF.

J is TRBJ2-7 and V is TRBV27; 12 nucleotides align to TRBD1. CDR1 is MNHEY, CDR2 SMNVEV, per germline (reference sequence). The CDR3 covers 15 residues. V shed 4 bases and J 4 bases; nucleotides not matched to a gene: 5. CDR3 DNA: TGTGCCAGCAGTTCCGGGACAGGGGGCGCATACGAGCAGTACTTC. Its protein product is CASSSGTGGAYEQYF.

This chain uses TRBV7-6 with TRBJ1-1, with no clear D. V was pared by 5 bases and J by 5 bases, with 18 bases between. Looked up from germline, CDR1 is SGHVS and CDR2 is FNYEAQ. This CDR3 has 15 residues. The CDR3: CASSQQRAGKTEAFF. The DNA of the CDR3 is TGTGCCAGCAGCCAACAGAGGGCCGGTAAGACTGAAGCTTTCTTT.

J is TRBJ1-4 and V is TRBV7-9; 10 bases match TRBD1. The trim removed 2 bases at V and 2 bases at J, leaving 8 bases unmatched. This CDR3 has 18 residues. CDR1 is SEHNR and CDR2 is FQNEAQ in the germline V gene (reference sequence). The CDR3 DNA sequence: TGTGCCAGCAGCTTATGGACAGGGGGACCCGCGACTAATGAAAAACTGTTTTTT. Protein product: CASSLWTGGPATNEKLFF.

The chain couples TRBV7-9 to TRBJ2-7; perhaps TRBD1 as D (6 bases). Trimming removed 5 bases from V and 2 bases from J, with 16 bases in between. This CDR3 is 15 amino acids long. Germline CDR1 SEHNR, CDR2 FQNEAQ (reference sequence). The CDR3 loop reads CASSQEQGATYEQYF. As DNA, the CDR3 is TGTGCCAGCAGCCAAGAACAGGGTGCGACCTACGAGCAGTACTTC.

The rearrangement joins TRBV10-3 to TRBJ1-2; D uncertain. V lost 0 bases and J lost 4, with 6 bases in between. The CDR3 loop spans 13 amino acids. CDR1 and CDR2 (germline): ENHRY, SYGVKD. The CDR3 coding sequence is TGTGCCATCAGTGAGTCGGCAGGCTATGGCTACACCTTC. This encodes CAISESAGYGYTF.

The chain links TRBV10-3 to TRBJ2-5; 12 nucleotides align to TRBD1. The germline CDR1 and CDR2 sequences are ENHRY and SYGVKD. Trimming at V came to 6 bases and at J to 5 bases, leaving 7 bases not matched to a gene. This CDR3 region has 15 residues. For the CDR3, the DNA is TGTGCCATCAGGGGGACAGGGGGCGAGTGGGAGACCCAGTACTTC. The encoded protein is CAIRGTGGEWETQYF.

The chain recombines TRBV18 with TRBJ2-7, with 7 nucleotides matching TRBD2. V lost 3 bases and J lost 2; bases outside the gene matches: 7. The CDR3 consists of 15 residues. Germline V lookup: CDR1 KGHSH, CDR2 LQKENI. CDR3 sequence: CASSPRSGPAYEQYF. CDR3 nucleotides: TGTGCCAGCTCACCTCGTAGCGGGCCAGCCTACGAGCAGTACTTC. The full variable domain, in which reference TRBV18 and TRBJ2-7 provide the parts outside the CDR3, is NAGVMQNPRHLVRRRGQEARLRCSPMKGHSHVYWYRQLPEEGLKFMVYLQKENIIDESGMPKERFSAEFPKEGPSILRIQQVVRGDSAAYFCASSPRSGPAYEQYFGPGTRLTVT.

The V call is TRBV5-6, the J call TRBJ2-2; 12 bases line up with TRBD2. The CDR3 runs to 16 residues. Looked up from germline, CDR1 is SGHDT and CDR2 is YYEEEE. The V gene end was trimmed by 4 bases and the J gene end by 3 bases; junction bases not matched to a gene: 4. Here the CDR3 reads CASSEGLAGDTGELFF. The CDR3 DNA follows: TGTGCCAGCAGCGAGGGACTAGCGGGTGACACCGGGGAGCTGTTTTTT.

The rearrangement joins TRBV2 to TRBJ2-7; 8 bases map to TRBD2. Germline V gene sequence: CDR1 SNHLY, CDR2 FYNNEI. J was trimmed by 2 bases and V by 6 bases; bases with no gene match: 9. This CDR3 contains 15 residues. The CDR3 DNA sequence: TGTGCCAGCAGGGGAGCGGGAGAAGTCCCCTACGAGCAGTACTTC. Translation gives CASRGAGEVPYEQYF.

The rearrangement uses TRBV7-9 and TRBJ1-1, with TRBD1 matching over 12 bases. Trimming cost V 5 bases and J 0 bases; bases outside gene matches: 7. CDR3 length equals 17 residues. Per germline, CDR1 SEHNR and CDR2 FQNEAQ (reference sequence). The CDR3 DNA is TGTGCCAGCAGCGGGCCGGGACAGGGGGCGGTGAACACTGAAGCTTTCTTT. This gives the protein CASSGPGQGAVNTEAFF.

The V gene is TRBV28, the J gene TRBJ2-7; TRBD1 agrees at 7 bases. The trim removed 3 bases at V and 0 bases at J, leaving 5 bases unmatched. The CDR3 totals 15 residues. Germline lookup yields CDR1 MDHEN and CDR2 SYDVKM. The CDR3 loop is CASSFQGVASYEQYF. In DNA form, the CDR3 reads TGTGCCAGCAGTTTCCAGGGGGTCGCCTCCTACGAGCAGTACTTC.

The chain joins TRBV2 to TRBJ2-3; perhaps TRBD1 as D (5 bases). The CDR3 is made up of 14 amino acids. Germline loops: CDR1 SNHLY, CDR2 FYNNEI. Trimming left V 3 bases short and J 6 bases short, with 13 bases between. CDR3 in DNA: TGTGCCAGCAGTGAGCAGGGTTGGTTGGATACGCAGTATTTT. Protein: CASSEQGWLDTQYF.

DNA for the CDR3: TGTGCCTGGGGTGGTACTCTTGCCTACGAGCAGTACTTC. Protein sequence: CAWGGTLAYEQYF. The rearrangement links TRBV30 to TRBJ2-7, with D unclear. CDR1 and CDR2 from the germline V gene are GTSNPN and SVGIG (reference sequence). V dropped 5 bases and J dropped 2 bases, with 13 bases sitting between them. The CDR3 extends over 13 amino acids. Filled out from reference TRBV30 and TRBJ2-7, the complete variable domain reads SQTIHQWPATLVQPVGSPLSLECTVEGTSNPNLYWYRQAAGRGLQLLFYSVGIGQISSEVPQNLSASRPQDRQFILSSKKLLLSDSGFYLCAWGGTLAYEQYFGPGTRLTVT.

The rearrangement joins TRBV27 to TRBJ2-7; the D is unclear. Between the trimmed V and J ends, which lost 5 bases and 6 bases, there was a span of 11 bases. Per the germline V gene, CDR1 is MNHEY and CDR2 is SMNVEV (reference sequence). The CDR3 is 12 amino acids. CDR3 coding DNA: TGTGCCAGCAGTCTTTTTCGCGGCGAGCAGTACTTC. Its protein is CASSLFRGEQYF.

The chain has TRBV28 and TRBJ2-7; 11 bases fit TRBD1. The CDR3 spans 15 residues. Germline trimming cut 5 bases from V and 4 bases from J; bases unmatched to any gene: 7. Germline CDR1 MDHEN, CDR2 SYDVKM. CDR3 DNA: TGTGCCAGCAGTACGGACAGGGGGCGAGCGTACGAGCAGTACTTC. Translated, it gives CASSTDRGRAYEQYF.

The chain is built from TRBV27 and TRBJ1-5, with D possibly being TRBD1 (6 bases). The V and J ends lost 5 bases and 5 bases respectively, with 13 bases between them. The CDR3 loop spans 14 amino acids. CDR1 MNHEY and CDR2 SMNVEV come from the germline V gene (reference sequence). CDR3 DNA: TGTGCCAGCAGTCCTTACAGGGTCGATCAGCCCCAGCATTTT. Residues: CASSPYRVDQPQHF.

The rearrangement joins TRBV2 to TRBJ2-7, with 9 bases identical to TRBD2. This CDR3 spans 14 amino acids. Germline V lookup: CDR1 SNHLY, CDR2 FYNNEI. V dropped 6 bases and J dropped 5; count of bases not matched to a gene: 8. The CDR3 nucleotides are TGTGCCAGCAGAAGGGGGCGGGAGGGCAACGAGCAGTACTTC. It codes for CASRRGREGNEQYF.

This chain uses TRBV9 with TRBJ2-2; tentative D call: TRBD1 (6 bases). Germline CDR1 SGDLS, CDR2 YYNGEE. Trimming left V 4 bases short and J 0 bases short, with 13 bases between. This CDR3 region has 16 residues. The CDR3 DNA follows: TGTGCCAGCAGCCCCCAACAGGGATCGAACACCGGGGAGCTGTTTTTT. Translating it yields CASSPQQGSNTGELFF.

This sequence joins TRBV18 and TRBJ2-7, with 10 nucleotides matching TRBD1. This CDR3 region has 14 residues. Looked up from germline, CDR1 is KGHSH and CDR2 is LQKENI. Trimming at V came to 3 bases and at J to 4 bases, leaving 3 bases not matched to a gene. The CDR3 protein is CASSPGQGRYEQYF. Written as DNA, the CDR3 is TGTGCCAGCTCACCGGGACAGGGGCGGTACGAGCAGTACTTC.

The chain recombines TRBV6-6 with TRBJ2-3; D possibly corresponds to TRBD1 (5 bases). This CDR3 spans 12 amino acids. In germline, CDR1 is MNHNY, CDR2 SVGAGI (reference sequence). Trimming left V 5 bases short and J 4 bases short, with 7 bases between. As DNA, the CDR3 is TGTGCCAGCAGTGAGACAGCAGATACGCAGTATTTT. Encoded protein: CASSETADTQYF.

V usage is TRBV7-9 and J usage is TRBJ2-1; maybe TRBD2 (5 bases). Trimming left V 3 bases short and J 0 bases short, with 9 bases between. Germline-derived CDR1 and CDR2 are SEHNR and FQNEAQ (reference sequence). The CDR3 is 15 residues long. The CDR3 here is CASSFTGSSYNEQFF. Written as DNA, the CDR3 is TGTGCCAGCAGCTTCACGGGGAGCTCCTACAATGAGCAGTTCTTC.